This is a list of T cell receptor beta chains from one sample in a study of CXCR3-negative and CXCR3-positive naive CD8 T cells. TCRdb reprocessed the 5' RACE reads and keeps a single row for each CDR3 protein, giving no DNA. The specimen's table records roughly 100,000 distinct CDR3 sequences. Sequences were obtained from naive CXCR3+ CD8+ T cells from blood. All receptors come from a human donor in good health. Some clones in this sample may be carry-over from other donors' samples. CDR3s include the opening cysteine and the closing phenylalanine or tryptophan. The order of the fields is J gene, V gene, CDR3 protein.

TRBJ2-3 TRBV28 CASSGWALGGGGSTDTQYF
TRBJ2-7 TRBV5-1 CASSLAGTYYEQYF
TRBJ2-3 TRBV4-1 CASSQDAQTDTQYF
TRBJ2-5 TRBV7-3 CASSLAGGAQETQYF
TRBJ2-7 TRBV29-1 CSAIPPGPSSYEQYF
TRBJ2-5 TRBV7-9 CASSSKDSPLQETQYF
TRBJ1-1 TRBV18 CASSADGGETEAFF
TRBJ1-5 TRBV12-5 CASAILGPQHF
TRBJ2-7 TRBV7-8 CASSFGSSYEQYF
TRBJ1-2 TRBV14 CASSQARTGGDYGYTF
TRBJ2-2 TRBV6-5 CASSYEGTGGELFF
TRBJ1-1 TRBV6-5 CASRTPGMASEAFF
TRBJ2-1 TRBV5-1 CASSLGSGSRNEQFF
TRBJ2-5 TRBV11-3 CASSFGQGGGKETQYF
TRBJ1-1 TRBV10-3 CAISETPGTEAFF
TRBJ2-7 TRBV29-1 CSVDGQNSYEQYF
TRBJ2-3 TRBV24-1 CATSDSRVFRTDTQYF
TRBJ2-5 TRBV20-1 CSARDFYGDRQETQYF
TRBJ1-1 TRBV11-2 CASSPRYTEAFF
TRBJ2-1 TRBV6-1 CASSEVNEQFF
TRBJ1-1 TRBV28 CASSLLRDTEAFF
TRBJ2-7 TRBV7-9 CASSPYREFYEQYF
TRBJ1-2 TRBV11-3 CASSLEDRGVEFYGYTF
TRBJ2-7 TRBV28 CASSFRTLAGSDEQYF
TRBJ2-3 TRBV29-1 CIAVGTPVNRQYF
TRBJ2-6 TRBV2 CASLGRSGANVLTF
TRBJ2-3 TRBV28 CATVDAWGTATDTQYF
TRBJ2-1 TRBV29-1 CSVVTSGYNEQFF
TRBJ2-3 TRBV7-3 CASSSVGQGAQDTQYF
TRBJ2-7 TRBV7-6 CASSQPISPYEQYF